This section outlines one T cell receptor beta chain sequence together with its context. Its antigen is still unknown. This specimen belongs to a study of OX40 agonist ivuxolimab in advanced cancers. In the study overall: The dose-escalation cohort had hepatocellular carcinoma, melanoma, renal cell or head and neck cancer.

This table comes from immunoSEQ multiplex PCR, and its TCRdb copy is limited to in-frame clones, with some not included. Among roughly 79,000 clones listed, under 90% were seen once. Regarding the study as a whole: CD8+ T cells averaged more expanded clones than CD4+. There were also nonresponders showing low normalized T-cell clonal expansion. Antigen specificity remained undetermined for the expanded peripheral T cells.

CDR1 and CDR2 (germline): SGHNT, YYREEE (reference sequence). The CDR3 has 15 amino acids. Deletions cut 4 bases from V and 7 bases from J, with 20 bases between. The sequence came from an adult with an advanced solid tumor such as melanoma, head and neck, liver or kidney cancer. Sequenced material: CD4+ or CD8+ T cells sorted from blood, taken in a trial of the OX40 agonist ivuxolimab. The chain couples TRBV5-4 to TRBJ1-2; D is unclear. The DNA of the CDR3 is TGTGCCAGCAGCCTTTCAGGTTCCCCCCTTGGTGGCTACACCTTC. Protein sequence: CASSLSGSPLGGYTF.